A single sample gave rise to the 16 T cell receptor beta chains below, sequenced in a study of cytomegalovirus exposure and HLA in healthy donors. This PCR relied on a set of 60 Vbeta primers and 13 Jbeta primers. Sequencing was performed with immunoSEQ multiplex PCR; in TCRdb, only in-frame clones are kept and a portion is missing. The table shows about 160,000 clones, with 80% to 90% occurring only once. The sequencing sample was made of PBMCs. These receptors were taken from a man younger than 35 in good health and CMV-seronegative.

The J gene is TRBJ2-7, the V gene TRBV6-1, with a possible D match to TRBD1 (6 bases). Germline V gene sequence: CDR1 MNHNS, CDR2 SASEGT. CDR3 length: 15 amino acids. V was clipped by 2 bases and J by 1 base, with 12 bases between them. CDR3 amino acids: CASSEPRQASYEQYF. CDR3 nucleotides: TGTGCCAGCAGTGAACCCCGACAGGCATCCTACGAGCAGTACTTC.

The sample holds one count of this clone. V gene TRBV2 combines with J gene TRBJ2-7; tentative D call: TRBD2 (6 bases). Between the trimmed V and J ends, which lost 10 bases and 1 base, there was a span of 17 bases. Germline lookup yields CDR1 SNHLY and CDR2 FYNNEI. The CDR3 totals 14 residues. The CDR3 bases are TGTGCCACCCTAACACAGGAGGGGTCCTACGAGCAGTACTTC. Its protein is CATLTQEGSYEQYF.

The chain employs TRBV19 and TRBJ2-7; 8 bases agree with TRBD1. After removal of 7 bases from V and 2 bases from J, the junction contained 13 bases not matched to a gene. CDR1 and CDR2 (germline): LNHDA, SQIVND (reference sequence). This CDR3 region has 16 residues. CDR3 region: CASTPAGTGGTYEQYF. CDR3 bases: TGTGCCAGTACTCCAGCCGGGACAGGTGGAACCTACGAGCAGTACTTC.

The V and J genes are TRBV11-3 and TRBJ2-2, with 7 bases aligning to TRBD2. The junction had 6 bases not matched to a gene; V was cut back by 5 bases and J by 3 bases. The CDR3 extends over 15 amino acids. The germline V gene has CDR1 SGHNT and CDR2 YENEEA. The DNA for the CDR3 is TGTGCCAGCAGCCCCGGGACTACCTACACCGGGGAGCTGTTTTTT. It encodes CASSPGTTYTGELFF.

The genes are TRBV4-1 and TRBJ2-7; D unclear. The CDR3 runs to 14 residues. With 4 bases removed from V and 2 bases from J, the gap between germline ends came to 12 bases. CDR1 is MGHRA, CDR2 YSYEKL, per germline. CDR3 sequence: CASSPHSTPYEQYF. The DNA for the CDR3 is TGCGCCAGCAGCCCGCACAGTACACCCTACGAGCAGTACTTC.

The chain combines TRBV5-1 with TRBJ1-2; D may be TRBD1 (6 bases). Per the germline V gene, CDR1 is SGHRS and CDR2 is YFSETQ. With 0 bases removed from V and 8 bases from J, the gap between germline ends came to 11 bases. CDR3 length: 13 residues. This CDR3 reads CASSLAGQLGYTF. The CDR3 DNA sequence: TGCGCCAGCAGCTTGGCTGGACAGTTAGGCTACACCTTC. Supplemented by reference TRBV5-1 and TRBJ1-2, the full variable domain reads KAGVTQTPRYLIKTRGQQVTLSCSPISGHRSVSWYQQTPGQGLQFLFEYFSETQRNKGNFPGRFSGRQFSNSRSEMNVSTLELGDSALYLCASSLAGQLGYTFGSGTRLTVV.

The chain links TRBV27 to TRBJ1-6, with 12 bases fitting TRBD1. The V segment lost 6 bases and the J segment 3 bases; nucleotides outside the gene matches: 6. Germline assignment: CDR1 MNHEY and CDR2 SMNVEV (reference sequence). This CDR3 region has 17 residues. The CDR3 DNA is TGTGCCAGCAGCCCCGGGACAGGGGGCCACTATAATTCACCCCTCCACTTT. It encodes CASSPGTGGHYNSPLHF.

The rearrangement joins TRBV6-6 to TRBJ2-2, with D perhaps TRBD2 (6 bases). The CDR3 contains 13 residues. Trimming left V 0 bases short and J 8 bases short, with 7 bases between. Germline loops: CDR1 MNHNY, CDR2 SVGAGI (reference sequence). CDR3: CASSYSGRGELFF. CDR3 nucleotide sequence: TGTGCCAGCAGTTACTCCGGGAGAGGGGAGCTGTTTTTT.

The chain employs TRBV9 and TRBJ2-1, with D possibly being TRBD1 (6 bases). In germline, CDR1 is SGDLS, CDR2 YYNGEE. The V and J ends lost 0 bases and 1 base respectively, with 17 bases between them. The CDR3 spans 18 residues. The CDR3 loop is CASSVVGDKLISYNEQFF. CDR3 DNA: TGTGCCAGCAGCGTAGTTGGGGACAAACTAATTTCCTACAATGAGCAGTTCTTC.

This chain links TRBV6-9 with TRBJ2-3; tentatively, D is TRBD2 (7 bases). The CDR3 is 21 amino acids. The V end lost 6 bases, the J end lost 3 bases, and 34 bases lay between the germline ends. Germline assignment: CDR1 MNHGY and CDR2 SVAAGI. The CDR3 DNA is TGTGCCAGCAGATCGGCCGCCCCCGGGACTACTGAGAGGGGGGCAACAGATACGCAGTATTTT. It specifies CASRSAAPGTTERGATDTQYF.

This sequence joins TRBV4-3 and TRBJ2-1, with 9 bases identical to TRBD2. The germline gives CDR1 LGHNA, CDR2 YSLEER. This CDR3 comprises 17 residues. With 1 base clipped from V and 8 bases from J, the junction kept 12 bases outside the gene matches. The CDR3 region is CASSQAFLSSGNDEQFF. The CDR3 coding sequence is TGCGCCAGCAGCCAAGCCTTCTTGTCTAGCGGGAATGATGAGCAGTTCTTC.

The CDR3 region has the DNA TGTGCCAGCAGCCCCTTACCGGGACAGGGGGCTGGTGAGCAGTTCTTC. It translates to CASSPLPGQGAGEQFF. This rearrangement joins TRBV9 to TRBJ2-1, with TRBD1 matching 12 bases. The CDR3 extends over 16 amino acids. Per the germline V gene, CDR1 is SGDLS and CDR2 is YYNGEE. V gave up 4 bases and J gave up 9 bases; unmatched junction bases: 11.

In this sample, this clone turned up once. J is TRBJ2-6 and V is TRBV7-3; 7 bases agree with TRBD1. Germline V gene lookup returns CDR1 SGHTA and CDR2 FQGTGA. V trimming: 5 bases; J trimming: 2 bases; junction bases outside the gene matches: 6. This CDR3 has 16 amino acids. CDR3 nucleotides: TGTGCCAGCAGCCTTAACAGGGGTACTGGGGCCAACGTCCTGACTTTC. Translation gives CASSLNRGTGANVLTF.

This clone was counted a few times. The chain is built from TRBV30 and TRBJ2-2; 9 positions agree with TRBD1. CDR3 length: 13 residues. The germline CDR1 and CDR2 sequences are GTSNPN and SVGIG (reference sequence). The V and J ends lost 6 bases and 6 bases, in that order; junction bases with no gene match: 5. CDR3 protein: CACWTGVAGELFF. DNA for the CDR3: TGTGCCTGTTGGACAGGGGTGGCCGGGGAGCTGTTTTTT.

The V call is TRBV19, the J call TRBJ2-5, with 7 bases matching TRBD2. Per the germline V gene, CDR1 is LNHDA and CDR2 is SQIVND (reference sequence). The CDR3 runs 17 residues. Losses at the gene ends were 6 bases for V and 5 bases for J; bases not matched to a gene: 18. The CDR3 here is CASSPGSPGGLRETQYF. The CDR3 DNA reads as TGTGCCAGTAGCCCTGGATCGCCGGGGGGATTGAGGGAGACCCAGTACTTC.

The chain couples TRBV5-1 to TRBJ2-7; D gene ambiguous. The CDR3 contains 14 residues. Germline V gives CDR1 SGHRS, CDR2 YFSETQ. Trimming pared 0 bases from V and 2 bases from J, leaving 9 bases between. CDR3 amino acids: CASSLDSMAYEQYF. CDR3 nucleotides: TGCGCCAGCAGCTTGGACTCGATGGCCTACGAGCAGTACTTC.